The clone carrying this TCR beta chain showed up just a few times. The data originate from a study of T-cell memory formation after mild COVID-19. Overall study: TCR clusters largely stayed donor specific.

With constant-segment primers, 5'RACE yielded cDNA libraries of TCR alpha and TCR beta that carried sample barcodes and UMIs. TCRdb re-called the 5' RACE reads with MiXCR, one entry per CDR3 protein. This sample has roughly 560,000 distinct CDR3 sequences, with over 20% found just once. This receptor was obtained from an adult woman who had mild COVID-19 (a few samples of this study predate the infection). Cell type and time point are not known. Material: PBMCs or a T cell subset sorted from them (not recorded which).

CDR3 sequence (DNA): TGTGCCAGCAGCTGGGGACAGGGAAAGGGTACAGATACGCAGTATTTT. As protein: CASSWGQGKGTDTQYF. The chain has TRBV7-6 and TRBJ2-3, with 9 bases identical to TRBD1. The ends lost 4 bases at V and 3 bases at J; junction bases unmatched: 8. CDR1 SGHVS and CDR2 FNYEAQ come from the germline V gene. The CDR3 totals 16 residues.